Shown below are 15 T cell receptor beta chains from a single sample sequenced in a study of identical twins. MiXCR, applied by TCRdb to the 5' RACE reads, yields one record per CDR3 protein. Among around 690,000 distinct CDR3 sequences listed, around 20% were seen once. This sample also appeared in a second study, on T cells expressing NK-cell markers.

The sample comprised PBMCs. Receptors originate from a woman aged 18-29 years in good health.

This clonotype was seen at least ten times. The rearrangement joins TRBV7-9 to TRBJ2-2; D unresolved. CDR1 SEHNR and CDR2 FQNEAQ come from the germline V gene (reference sequence). This CDR3 is 14 amino acids long. Trimming removed 4 bases from V and 4 bases from J, with 10 bases in between. The CDR3 nucleotides read TGTGCCAGCAGCTCCGGAACCTCCACCGGGGAGCTGTTTTTT. Its protein product is CASSSGTSTGELFF.

The chain carries TRBV24-1 and TRBJ1-2; D is possibly TRBD1 (5 bases). Germline V lookup: CDR1 KGHDR, CDR2 SFDVKD. The CDR3 has 16 residues. The V gene lost 4 bases and the J gene lost 1 base, with 15 bases spanning the gap. CDR3 loop: CATSEVSGRVNYGYTF. The CDR3 nucleotides read TGTGCCACCAGTGAAGTCTCAGGGAGGGTTAACTATGGCTACACCTTC.

The chain is built from TRBV6-1 and TRBJ2-1; D tentatively fits TRBD1 or TRBD2 (6 bases each). The CDR3 loop spans 15 amino acids. The V end lost 2 bases, the J end lost 5 bases, and 13 bases lay between the germline ends. The germline V gene encodes CDR1 MNHNS and CDR2 SASEGT. The CDR3 region is CASSEWVGGNNEQFF. The CDR3 DNA sequence: TGTGCCAGCAGTGAATGGGTGGGGGGCAACAATGAGCAGTTCTTC.

The V and J genes are TRBV5-1 and TRBJ2-2; TRBD1 might be the D (6 bases). Trimming removed 6 bases at V and 7 bases at J, with 16 bases between. This CDR3 contains 14 residues. The V gene's germline CDR1 is SGHRS and CDR2 YFSETQ. CDR3 nucleotide sequence: TGCGCCAGCACTTCAGGGGATCGGAGCGGGGAGCTGTTTTTT. Its translation is CASTSGDRSGELFF.

The V call is TRBV24-1, the J call TRBJ2-1, with 10 positions matching TRBD1. Germline CDR1 is KGHDR and CDR2 is SFDVKD. This CDR3 has 13 amino acids. With 9 bases clipped from V and 7 bases from J, the junction kept 5 bases outside the gene matches. The chain's CDR3 is CATAGTGANEQFF. The CDR3 coding sequence is TGTGCCACCGCCGGGACAGGGGCTAATGAGCAGTTCTTC.

V gene TRBV6-1 combines with J gene TRBJ1-5, with D tentatively TRBD1 (5 bases). The CDR3 sequence is 16 residues long. Germline V gene data show CDR1 as MNHNS and CDR2 as SASEGT. V lost 6 bases, J lost 0 bases, and 15 bases lay in between. The chain's CDR3 is CASRQTQGNSNQPQHF. CDR3 DNA sequence: TGTGCCAGCAGACAAACCCAGGGTAATAGCAATCAGCCCCAGCATTTT.

The chain joins TRBV4-3 to TRBJ2-3; D uncertain. CDR1 is LGHNA and CDR2 is YSLEER in the germline V gene. The CDR3 runs to 13 residues. Between the trimmed V and J ends, which lost 0 bases and 4 bases, there was a span of 5 bases. DNA for the CDR3: TGCGCCAGCAGCCAAGATAAGGCAGATACGCAGTATTTT. Translating it yields CASSQDKADTQYF.

The chain is built from TRBV5-5 and TRBJ2-5; 11 bases agree with TRBD2. V trimming: 2 bases; J trimming: 5 bases; junction bases outside the gene matches: 14. Germline CDR1 reads SGHKS; CDR2 reads YYEKEE (reference sequence). The CDR3 runs 18 residues. The CDR3 DNA sequence: TGTGCCAGCAGCTTCACGACGGCCGCTAGCGGGGGGCTGGAGACCCAGTACTTC. Its protein product is CASSFTTAASGGLETQYF.

This clonotype showed up just a few times. This chain joins TRBV7-2 and TRBJ2-7, with no clear D. CDR1 and CDR2 (germline): SGHTA, FQGNSA. The CDR3 totals 12 residues. The V end lost 1 base, the J end lost 7 bases, and 8 bases lay between the germline ends. CDR3 nucleotide sequence: TGTGCCAGCAGCTTAGGTTTAGAGGAGCAGTACTTC. This encodes CASSLGLEEQYF. The full variable domain, with the rest looked up from reference TRBV7-2 and TRBJ2-7, is GAGVSQSPSNKVTEKGKDVELRCDPISGHTALYWYRQSLGQGLEFLIYFQGNSAPDKSGLPSDRFSAERTGGSVSTLTIQRTQQEDSAVYLCASSLGLEEQYFGPGTRLTVT.

The sample holds a few counts of this clonotype. The chain links TRBV7-8 to TRBJ1-2; TRBD1 agrees at 9 bases. The V gene's germline CDR1 is SGHVS and CDR2 FQNEAQ. The V gene end was trimmed by 3 bases and the J gene end by 3 bases; junction bases not matched to a gene: 2. CDR3 length equals 14 residues. CDR3 bases: TGTGCCAGCAGCTTCCGGGACAGGGACTATGGCTACACCTTC. Translating it yields CASSFRDRDYGYTF.

This clonotype was counted only a few times. The chain recombines TRBV29-1 with TRBJ1-1, with D possibly being TRBD1 (5 bases). CDR3 length: 13 amino acids. CDR1 and CDR2 (germline): SQVTM, ANQGSEA. V dropped 8 bases and J dropped 2 bases, with 15 bases sitting between them. The CDR3 loop reads CSTMRGSNTEAFF. CDR3 nucleotides: TGCAGCACAATGAGGGGCTCTAACACTGAAGCTTTCTTT. The full variable domain, rest sourced from reference TRBV29-1 and TRBJ1-1, is SAVISQKPSRDICQRGTSLTIQCQVDSQVTMMFWYRQQPGQSLTLIATANQGSEATYESGFVIDKFPISRPNLTFSTLTVSNMSPEDSSIYLCSTMRGSNTEAFFGQGTRLTVV.

V and J are TRBV5-1 and TRBJ2-1; TRBD2 is a possible D gene (6 bases). Trimming took off 4 bases at V and 5 bases at J, with 16 bases between the two ends. The CDR3 is made up of 15 amino acids. From germline, CDR1 is SGHRS and CDR2 YFSETQ. The CDR3 region has the DNA TGCGCCAGCAGCCCGGTCGGGGGTCCAAACAATGAGCAGTTCTTC. Translated: CASSPVGGPNNEQFF. The full variable domain, completed using reference TRBV5-1 and TRBJ2-1, is KAGVTQTPRYLIKTRGQQVTLSCSPISGHRSVSWYQQTPGQGLQFLFEYFSETQRNKGNFPGRFSGRQFSNSRSEMNVSTLELGDSALYLCASSPVGGPNNEQFFGPGTRLTVL.

The chain has TRBV11-1 and TRBJ2-2, with 7 bases fitting TRBD2. The CDR3 is 20 amino acids. V trimming: 0 bases; J trimming: 4 bases; junction bases outside the gene matches: 17. In germline, CDR1 is SGHAT, CDR2 FQDESV (reference sequence). This chain's CDR3 is CASSLALIKRGRAGTGELFF. The CDR3 DNA reads TGTGCCAGCAGCTTAGCGCTAATTAAGCGGGGTCGAGCGGGCACCGGGGAGCTGTTTTTT.

The sample holds a few counts of this clonotype. This chain links TRBV7-3 with TRBJ2-7, with 12 bases lining up with TRBD2. After removal of 4 bases from V and 7 bases from J, the junction contained 5 bases not matched to a gene. The CDR3 runs 14 residues. From germline, CDR1 is SGHTA and CDR2 FQGTGA. The CDR3 DNA is TGTGCCAGCAGCTCTAGCGGGGGGGATCGGGAGCAGTACTTC. Encoded protein: CASSSSGGDREQYF.

This clonotype was recorded at least ten times. The rearrangement joins TRBV3-1 to TRBJ1-2; no definite D call. In germline, CDR1 is LGHDT, CDR2 YNNKEL (reference sequence). V was clipped by 1 base and J by 4 bases, with 7 bases between them. The CDR3 spans 13 residues. CDR3 DNA sequence: TGTGCCAGCAGCCAAGCGGCAGGCTATGGCTACACCTTC. It translates to CASSQAAGYGYTF.